Described below is a single T cell receptor beta chain sequence and its context. This sample was taken from a study of T-cell reconstitution after alpha-beta-depleted transplantation in children. Unique molecular identifiers were incorporated when the TCRbeta library was constructed. One entry per CDR3 protein, called by TCRdb with MiXCR from the PCR reads. The sample lists around 530,000 distinct CDR3 sequences, about 31% occurring once. Trimming took 3 bases from V and 9 from J, leaving 15 bases between them. The CDR3 runs to 15 residues. The chain carries TRBV12-3 or TRBV12-4 and TRBJ1-6; tentative D call: TRBD1 (5 bases). This material consisted of PBMCs from the stem cell graft donor, taken from the stem cell graft. This TCR came from a human donor who donated a stem cell graft to a child with aplastic anemia. CDR3 protein: CASSLGDRGRSPLHF. The CDR3 coding sequence is TGTGCCAGCAGTTTGGGCGACCGGGGCCGTTCACCCCTCCACTTT.